This record looks at one T cell receptor beta chain sequence and its context. Based on its abundance in the sample, this clone is medium-sized (0.01 to 0.1%). Its cognate antigen has yet to be identified. Nothing much larger sits one base from this clone, and base qualities are not available. The immunoSEQ platform was used for deep TCRbeta sequencing. Concerning the study's data processing: Only productive rearrangements were exported from the immunoSEQ Analyzer for downstream analysis. Clones with significant expansion or contraction between timepoints were called with a two-sided binomial test at Bonferroni-corrected P below 0.01. T cell phenotypes were assigned to bulk TCRbeta clonotypes by matching the clonotypes to single-cell RNA+TCR-seq clones that had the same TCRbeta sequence. Tumor enrichment of a clone was calculated by dividing the clone's tumor frequency by the clone's PBMC frequency, both taken from bulk TCR sequencing. TCRs were grouped by GLIPH into specificity groups, defined as clusters of distinct TCRs likely recognizing common antigens via shared CDR3 motifs. The table was pulled from immuneACCESS by TCRdb, which kept in-frame rearrangements only. Such tables lose some clones; where checked, under half of the loss comes from unresolved V genes, and the rest has no known cause. D and trimming come from the DNA, and the V and J calls and clone size come from that table. This sample lists about 13,000 clones; around 60% were detected once. Approximately 24% of the sample belongs to the ten largest clones.

From the germline V gene, CDR1 is SGHRS and CDR2 is YFSETQ. Inclusive of the bounding cysteine and phenylalanine, the CDR3 is 13 residues long. The entry retains the CDR3 DNA only, 39 bases that are in frame from base 1. V and J lose 4 bases and 6 bases, and a span of 11 bases separates them. According to the study, the label for this sample's time point signals: before anti-PD-1 therapy. Before and after PD-1 blockade, tumor biopsies came from the same primary tumor, making the samples site-matched. Genomic DNA extracted from tumor biopsies or peripheral blood was used for bulk TCRbeta sequencing, with input ranging from about 600 ng to 6,004 ng. Leftover biopsy material went through bulk TCRbeta sequencing, with the goal of boosting sensitivity for rare clonotypes relative to single-cell TCR sequencing. Every patient was a poor candidate for surgical resection and had histologically proven advanced or metastatic basal or squamous cell carcinoma. The squamous cell carcinoma cohort comprised a handful of patients with serial tumor biopsies taken during anti-PD-1 treatment. Fresh biopsies came from the site of the primary tumor, and part of the tissue was kept in RNAlater for exome and bulk TCR sequencing.

This entry comes from a study of T cells in tumors after PD-1 blockade (dated by TCRdb to between 2018 and 2021). About the study as a whole: Exclusion criteria were prior checkpoint blockade, use of systemic immunosuppressants, or recent radiotherapy or other anti-cancer therapy within 4 weeks. Patients received pembrolizumab 200 mg every 3 weeks or cemiplimab 350 mg every 2 weeks. While on anti-PD-1 treatment, some of the patients also continued taking daily vismodegib 150 mg. On average, tumor samples had some 25,000 TCR templates (range about 500-99,264) and roughly 5,600 unique clonotypes, approximately 20-fold deeper than single-cell TCR sequencing. Paired single-cell RNA and TCR sequencing was performed on site-matched tumors from BCC or SCC patients before and after anti-PD-1 therapy. Clinical response was assessed using RECIST version 1.1. Results and caveats for the whole study, not just this receptor: Exhausted CD8+ clones expanded after therapy were found to be mostly novel clonotypes undetected pre-treatment, suggesting clonal replacement rather than reinvigoration of pre-existing clones. The source of novel T cell clones was not identified, and lymphoid organs or rare unexpanded clones within the tumor or the tumor periphery could be included among the possible sources. In squamous cell carcinoma, about 51% of expanded exhausted clones were found to be novel, compared with 25% to 35% of other expanded CD8+ clones. Clonal replacement was observed only between pre- and post-treatment samples and not between two pre-treatment samples, a pattern that was regarded as arguing against biopsy timing or location artifacts. Around 45% of tumor TCR clonotypes were detected in blood, and some novel exhausted tumor clones were observed in pre-treatment blood, which was taken as suggesting peripheral recruitment.

The TCR originated in a human donor with cutaneous squamous cell carcinoma. The sample here was tumor tissue, taken before anti-PD-1 treatment. This sequence uses TRBV5-1 and TRBJ2-1, and possibly TRBD1, on 5 matching bases. The CDR3 region: CASSGAWGNEQFF. The nucleotide sequence reads as follows: TGCGCCAGCAGCGGGGCTTGGGGCAATGAGCAGTTCTTC.